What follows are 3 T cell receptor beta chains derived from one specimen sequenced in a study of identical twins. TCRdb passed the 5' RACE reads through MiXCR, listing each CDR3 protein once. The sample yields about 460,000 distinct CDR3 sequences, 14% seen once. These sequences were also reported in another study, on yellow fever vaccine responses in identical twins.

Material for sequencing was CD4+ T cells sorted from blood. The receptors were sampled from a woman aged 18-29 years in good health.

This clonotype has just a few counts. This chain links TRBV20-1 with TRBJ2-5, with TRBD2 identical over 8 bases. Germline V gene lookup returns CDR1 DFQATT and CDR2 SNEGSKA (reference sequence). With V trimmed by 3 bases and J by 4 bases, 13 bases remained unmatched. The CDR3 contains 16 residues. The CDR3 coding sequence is TGCAGTGCTAGCGGGCTAGCGGGCCAAATACGAGAGACCCAGTACTTC. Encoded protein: CSASGLAGQIRETQYF.

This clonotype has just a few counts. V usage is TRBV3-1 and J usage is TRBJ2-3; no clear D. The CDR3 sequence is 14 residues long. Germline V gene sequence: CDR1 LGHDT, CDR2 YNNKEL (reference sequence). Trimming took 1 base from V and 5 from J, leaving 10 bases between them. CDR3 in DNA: TGTGCCAGCAGCCAAGGTCCAGCTGGAGATACGCAGTATTTT. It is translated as CASSQGPAGDTQYF.

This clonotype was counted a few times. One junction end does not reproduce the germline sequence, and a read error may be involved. CDR3 in amino acids: CASSLDTSGRPFFF. The CDR3 coding sequence is TGTGCCAGCAGCTTAGATACGTCGGGAAGACCATTTTTTTTT. The chain recombines TRBV11-2 with TRBJ2-3, with D possibly TRBD2 on 5 matching bases. There are 14 residues in the CDR3. Germline lookup yields CDR1 SGHAT and CDR2 FQNNGV.